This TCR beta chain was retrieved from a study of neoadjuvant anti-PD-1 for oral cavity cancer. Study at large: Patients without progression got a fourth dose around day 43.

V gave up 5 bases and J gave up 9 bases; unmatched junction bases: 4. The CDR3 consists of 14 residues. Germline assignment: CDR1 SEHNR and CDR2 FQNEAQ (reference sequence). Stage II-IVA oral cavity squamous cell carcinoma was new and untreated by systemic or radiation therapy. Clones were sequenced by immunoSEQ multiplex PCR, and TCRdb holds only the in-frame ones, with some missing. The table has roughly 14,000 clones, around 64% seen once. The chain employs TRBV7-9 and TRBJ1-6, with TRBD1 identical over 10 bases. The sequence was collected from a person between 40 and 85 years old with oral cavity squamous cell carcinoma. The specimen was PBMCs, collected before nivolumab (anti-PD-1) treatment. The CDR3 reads CASSLGQGGSPLHF. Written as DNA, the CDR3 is TGTGCCAGCAGCCTAGGACAGGGGGGTTCACCCCTCCACTTT.